The 7 T cell receptor beta chains below all came from one sample that was sequenced in a study of T cells after yellow fever vaccination. TCRdb re-analysed the 5' RACE reads in MiXCR, keeping a single row per CDR3 protein. The sample has about 510,000 distinct CDR3 sequences, roughly 22% seen once. Specimen: PBMCs, collected less than 25 days after the first yellow fever vaccination. All receptors derive from a man aged 18 to 30 who received the YFV17D yellow fever vaccine.

The chain employs TRBV27 and TRBJ2-5, with 7 bases matching TRBD2. Trimming took 11 bases from V and 5 from J; bases not matched to a gene: 8. The germline CDR1 and CDR2 sequences are MNHEY and SMNVEV (reference sequence). CDR3 length: 12 residues. The CDR3 reads CASGRGVETQYF. The CDR3 bases are TGTGCCTCCGGACGGGGGGTCGAGACCCAGTACTTC.

The CDR3 sequence is CASSSGQGINSPLHF. CDR3 nucleotides: TGTGCCAGCAGTTCGGGACAGGGCATTAATTCACCCCTCCACTTT. V and J are TRBV12-3 or TRBV12-4 and TRBJ1-6; TRBD1 matches at 9 bases. The ends lost 4 bases at V and 6 bases at J; junction bases unmatched: 4. The CDR3 length is 15 residues.

This clonotype has a handful of counts. The chain couples TRBV4-1 to TRBJ1-2; 12 nucleotides match TRBD1. The germline gives CDR1 MGHRA, CDR2 YSYEKL. The CDR3 is 17 residues long. The junction had 18 bases not matched to a gene; V was cut back by 8 bases and J by 8 bases. The CDR3 spells CASRRAGTGGGLGGYTF. CDR3 DNA sequence: TGCGCCAGCCGAAGAGCCGGGACAGGGGGCGGTTTGGGAGGCTACACCTTC.

The genes are TRBV4-2 and TRBJ2-2, with 8 bases identical to TRBD2. J lost 6 bases, V lost 4 bases, and 4 bases had no gene match. In germline, CDR1 is LGHNA, CDR2 YNFKEQ. The CDR3 contains 14 residues. The CDR3 region has the DNA TGTGCCAGCAGCCCGGGGGGGCCACCCGGGGAGCTGTTTTTT. Translated: CASSPGGPPGELFF.

The CDR3 bases are TGTGCCAGCAGCTCCGGGACAGACTATAATGAAAAACTGTTTTTT. Protein product: CASSSGTDYNEKLFF. V usage is TRBV5-6 and J usage is TRBJ1-4; 7 positions agree with TRBD1. There are 15 residues in the CDR3. V dropped 3 bases and J dropped 4; count of bases not matched to a gene: 6. Germline-derived CDR1 and CDR2 are SGHDT and YYEEEE.

The gene calls are TRBV12-3 or TRBV12-4 and TRBJ2-1, with D perhaps assigned TRBD1 or TRBD2 (5 bases each). The V end lost 6 bases, the J end lost 5 bases, and 20 bases lay between the germline ends. This CDR3 has 16 residues. The CDR3 nucleotides read TGTGCCAGCAGCCCTCTGAGCTCCAGAGGGGACAATGAGCAGTTCTTC. Amino acids: CASSPLSSRGDNEQFF.

This clonotype has a handful of counts. The chain uses TRBV6-6 and TRBJ2-5; D is undetermined. CDR1 and CDR2 from the germline V gene are MNHNY and SVGAGI (reference sequence). V lost 6 bases, J lost 4 bases, and 9 bases lay in between. This CDR3 comprises 12 residues. The chain's CDR3 is CASSQPLETQYF. CDR3 nucleotide sequence: TGTGCCAGCAGCCAACCGTTAGAGACCCAGTACTTC.